These 24 T cell receptor beta chains came from one sample sequenced in a study of cytomegalovirus exposure and HLA in healthy donors. Primers for the PCR totalled 60 Vbeta and 13 Jbeta. The table came from immunoSEQ multiplex PCR; TCRdb's copy has only in-frame clones and leaves some out. The sample contains about 150,000 clones, 80% of which appear only once. The source material was PBMCs. These receptors all stem from a male donor in good health and CMV-seronegative.

This clone has a handful of counts. The V call is TRBV5-6, the J call TRBJ1-2; 7 bases fit TRBD1. With 6 bases clipped from V and 4 bases from J, the junction kept 9 bases outside the gene matches. Germline V CDR1 and CDR2: SGHDT, YYEEEE. The CDR3 is 14 residues long. The CDR3 loop is CASILKGAGYGYTF. Written as DNA, the CDR3 is TGTGCCAGCATCCTAAAGGGGGCCGGCTATGGCTACACCTTC.

The rearrangement uses TRBV5-5 and TRBJ2-7; tentatively, D is TRBD1 (6 bases). The germline V gene encodes CDR1 SGHKS and CDR2 YYEKEE (reference sequence). Trimming left V 0 bases short and J 2 bases short, with 12 bases between. CDR3 length: 15 amino acids. Here the CDR3 DNA reads TGTGCCAGCAGCTTGGGTTCGGCAGGGGCCTACGAGCAGTACTTC. Amino acids: CASSLGSAGAYEQYF.

The chain is built from TRBV27 and TRBJ1-1; no clear D. Germline V gene data show CDR1 as MNHEY and CDR2 as SMNVEV (reference sequence). This CDR3 spans 13 amino acids. V was pared by 0 bases and J by 6 bases, with 8 bases between. The CDR3 loop is CASSLSPGPEAFF. DNA of the CDR3: TGTGCCAGCAGTTTATCCCCAGGTCCTGAAGCTTTCTTT.

The V call is TRBV7-9, the J call TRBJ2-7; D might be TRBD1 (5 bases). CDR3 length equals 15 residues. V lost 1 base to trimming and J lost 5 bases, with 15 bases between them. CDR1 is SEHNR, CDR2 FQNEAQ, per germline (reference sequence). CDR3 sequence: CASSLVTQGLDEQYF. The DNA for the CDR3 is TGTGCCAGCAGCTTAGTGACGCAGGGTTTGGACGAGCAGTACTTC.

This chain connects TRBV4-3 to TRBJ2-1; perhaps TRBD1 as D (5 bases). The CDR3 contains 15 residues. Trimming removed 6 bases from V and 5 bases from J, with 17 bases in between. Per germline, CDR1 LGHNA and CDR2 YSLEER. The CDR3 bases are TGCGCCAGCAGTTTTAGCCAGGGATATAACAATGAGCAGTTCTTC. Translating gives CASSFSQGYNNEQFF.

The genes are TRBV5-6 and TRBJ1-4, with 7 bases fitting TRBD1. Germline V gene data show CDR1 as SGHDT and CDR2 as YYEEEE. The CDR3 is 15 amino acids. With V trimmed by 5 bases and J by 3 bases, 7 bases remained unmatched. The chain's CDR3 is CASSSTGEANEKLFF. The CDR3 nucleotides read TGTGCCAGCAGTTCAACAGGGGAGGCTAATGAAAAACTGTTTTTT.

V usage is TRBV19 and J usage is TRBJ1-6; no firm D call. The CDR3 covers 15 residues. Germline V lookup: CDR1 LNHDA, CDR2 SQIVND (reference sequence). V was shortened by 5 bases and J by 0 bases, with 8 bases between the two germline ends. The CDR3 coding sequence is TGTGCCAGTAGTGTACAGCTCTCCTATAATTCACCCCTCCACTTT. Residues: CASSVQLSYNSPLHF.

The chain has TRBV7-2 and TRBJ1-1, with 7 bases identical to TRBD1. Germline assignment: CDR1 SGHTA and CDR2 FQGNSA. J gave up 0 bases and V 5 bases, and 6 bases lay outside the gene matches. The CDR3 contains 15 residues. The CDR3 sequence: CASSPRTGMNTEAFF. The CDR3 DNA follows: TGTGCCAGCAGCCCTCGGACAGGAATGAACACTGAAGCTTTCTTT. The full variable domain, completed using reference TRBV7-2 and TRBJ1-1, is GAGVSQSPSNKVTEKGKDVELRCDPISGHTALYWYRQSLGQGLEFLIYFQGNSAPDKSGLPSDRFSAERTGGSVSTLTIQRTQQEDSAVYLCASSPRTGMNTEAFFGQGTRLTVV.

In this sample, this clone turned up once. The V call is TRBV10-2, the J call TRBJ1-1; 9 bases match TRBD1. This CDR3 has 14 amino acids. Per the germline V gene, CDR1 is WSHSY and CDR2 is SAAADI. The junction had 6 bases not matched to a gene; V was cut back by 6 bases and J by 4 bases. The CDR3 DNA sequence: TGCGCCAGCAGGTTGGACAGGGGTATCACTGAAGCTTTCTTT. It specifies CASRLDRGITEAFF.

This rearrangement joins TRBV5-1 to TRBJ2-1; 7 bases are a match to TRBD1. V was clipped by 6 bases and J by 4 bases; unmatched bases: 10. The germline gives CDR1 SGHRS, CDR2 YFSETQ. The CDR3 is made up of 15 amino acids. CDR3 nucleotides: TGCGCCAGCATGGCCCGTGGGGACAGATACAATGAGCAGTTCTTC. It specifies CASMARGDRYNEQFF.

This clone is a singleton in its sample. The chain links TRBV6-5 to TRBJ1-4; a possible D gene is TRBD1 (6 bases). The CDR3 runs to 14 residues. Germline V gives CDR1 MNHEY, CDR2 SVGAGI. V was shortened by 2 bases and J by 8 bases, with 12 bases between the two germline ends. This CDR3 reads CASSYGQGREKLFF. DNA of the CDR3: TGTGCCAGCAGTTACGGTCAGGGGCGAGAAAAACTGTTTTTT.

This clone was observed a single time. This chain joins TRBV5-6 and TRBJ2-5; maybe TRBD1 (6 bases). Germline CDR1 and CDR2: SGHDT and YYEEEE. The length of the CDR3 is 17 residues. V lost 0 bases and J lost 5, with 20 bases in between. CDR3: CASSLGQVNWSRETQYF. DNA for the CDR3: TGTGCCAGCAGCTTGGGACAGGTCAATTGGTCCCGGGAGACCCAGTACTTC. Based on the CDR3 plus reference TRBV5-6 and TRBJ2-5, the full variable domain is DAGVTQSPTHLIKTRGQQVTLRCSPKSGHDTVSWYQQALGQGPQFIFQYYEEEERQRGNFPDRFSGHQFPNYSSELNVNALLLGDSALYLCASSLGQVNWSRETQYFGPGTRLLVL.

The V call is TRBV2, the J call TRBJ1-1; D gene unclear. The V and J ends lost 3 bases and 3 bases respectively, with 8 bases between them. Germline CDR1 reads SNHLY; CDR2 reads FYNNEI. The CDR3 consists of 13 residues. CDR3 region: CASSDVRYTEAFF. CDR3 nucleotides: TGTGCCAGCAGTGACGTTAGATACACTGAAGCTTTCTTT.

The rearrangement joins TRBV11-1 to TRBJ2-5, with D perhaps TRBD2 (6 bases). The V end lost 4 bases, the J end lost 6 bases, and 21 bases lay between the germline ends. This CDR3 contains 16 residues. Germline CDR1 is SGHAT and CDR2 is FQDESV (reference sequence). The CDR3 loop is CASSSGGTPRAKTQYF. In DNA form, the CDR3 reads TGTGCCAGCAGCTCCGGCGGGACTCCCAGGGCAAAGACCCAGTACTTC.

The chain uses TRBV11-2 and TRBJ1-2; D remains ambiguous. Germline V gene lookup returns CDR1 SGHAT and CDR2 FQNNGV. CDR3 length equals 13 residues. V shed 4 bases and J shed 2 bases, with 8 bases lying between them. CDR3: CASSSRLNYGYTF. The CDR3 nucleotides are TGTGCCAGCAGCTCCAGATTGAACTATGGCTACACCTTC.

In this sample, this clone turned up once. The chain recombines TRBV5-1 with TRBJ1-1; D ambiguous. The germline CDR1 and CDR2 sequences are SGHRS and YFSETQ. With 0 bases removed from V and 2 bases from J, the gap between germline ends came to 8 bases. This CDR3 has 14 amino acids. CDR3 DNA sequence: TGCGCCAGCAGCTTGGGGGCCTCCAACACTGAAGCTTTCTTT. This translates into CASSLGASNTEAFF.

Only one count was recorded for this clone. The chain couples TRBV10-3 to TRBJ2-5; 14 nucleotides align to TRBD2. The germline CDR1 and CDR2 sequences are ENHRY and SYGVKD. V lost 3 bases, J lost 5 bases, and 8 bases stayed unmatched. The CDR3 has 17 amino acids. The CDR3 DNA reads as TGTGCCATCAGTGACCGACTAGCGGGGGGGGGTCGGGAGACCCAGTACTTC. This codes for CAISDRLAGGGRETQYF.

The genes are TRBV11-2 and TRBJ1-2, with D possibly TRBD1 on 6 matching bases. There are 15 residues in the CDR3. The germline V and J ends were trimmed by 0 bases and 8 bases, with 16 bases remaining between them. From germline, CDR1 is SGHAT and CDR2 FQNNGV. The CDR3 DNA sequence: TGTGCCAGCAGCTTAGATTGGGGAGGGGGGGACGGCTACACCTTC. This encodes CASSLDWGGGDGYTF.

V is TRBV5-1 and J is TRBJ1-5; 8 bases map to TRBD1. V lost 0 bases and J lost 8; bases outside the gene matches: 4. Germline V gene sequence: CDR1 SGHRS, CDR2 YFSETQ. The CDR3 length is 14 residues. For the CDR3, the DNA is TGCGCCAGCAGCTTGGGACAGGGGTATGAGCCCCAGCATTTT. Protein product: CASSLGQGYEPQHF.

The gene calls are TRBV7-2 and TRBJ1-1, with a tentative D call TRBD1 (5 bases). Germline V CDR1 and CDR2: SGHTA, FQGNSA. The V end was cut by 2 bases, the J end by 0 bases, with 19 bases between. The CDR3 consists of 18 residues. CDR3 loop: CASSLLYRDSVLNTEAFF. The DNA for the CDR3 is TGTGCCAGCAGCTTACTCTACCGGGACTCTGTTTTGAACACTGAAGCTTTCTTT. Full variable domain (remainder filled in from reference TRBV7-2 and TRBJ1-1): GAGVSQSPSNKVTEKGKDVELRCDPISGHTALYWYRQSLGQGLEFLIYFQGNSAPDKSGLPSDRFSAERTGGSVSTLTIQRTQQEDSAVYLCASSLLYRDSVLNTEAFFGQGTRLTVV.

This rearrangement joins TRBV6-6 to TRBJ1-1; unclear D gene. CDR3 size: 13 residues. The V gene lost 7 bases and the J gene lost 1 base, with 10 bases spanning the gap. Germline lookup yields CDR1 MNHNY and CDR2 SVGAGI (reference sequence). CDR3 nucleotides: TGTGCCAGCAATTTGTTGGCGAACACTGAAGCTTTCTTT. It is translated as CASNLLANTEAFF.

This chain connects TRBV19 to TRBJ2-1; 9 nucleotides line up with TRBD1. V trimming: 5 bases; J trimming: 5 bases; junction bases outside the gene matches: 7. The CDR3 is made up of 15 amino acids. Germline CDR1 and CDR2: LNHDA and SQIVND (reference sequence). The CDR3 loop is CASSPPGTGNNEQFF. In DNA, the CDR3 is TGTGCCAGTAGTCCCCCCGGGACAGGGAACAATGAGCAGTTCTTC. Variable domain in full (rest from reference TRBV19 and TRBJ2-1): DGGITQSPKYLFRKEGQNVTLSCEQNLNHDAMYWYRQDPGQGLRLIYYSQIVNDFQKGDIAEGYSVSREKKESFPLTVTSAQKNPTAFYLCASSPPGTGNNEQFFGPGTRLTVL.

This sequence joins TRBV7-9 and TRBJ1-1, with a possible D match to TRBD1 (5 bases). Trimming pared 6 bases from V and 4 bases from J, leaving 12 bases between. The CDR3 is 13 residues long. The germline V gene encodes CDR1 SEHNR and CDR2 FQNEAQ (reference sequence). The CDR3 protein is CASRGPGGTEAFF. DNA of the CDR3: TGTGCCAGCAGGGGTCCCGGGGGCACTGAAGCTTTCTTT.

V usage is TRBV5-1 and J usage is TRBJ1-1; D possibly corresponds to TRBD1 (6 bases). This CDR3 spans 15 amino acids. Germline V gives CDR1 SGHRS, CDR2 YFSETQ. V was pared by 0 bases and J by 5 bases, with 14 bases between. The CDR3 reads CASSLGFQGQTEAFF. CDR3 nucleotide sequence: TGCGCCAGCAGCTTGGGGTTTCAGGGGCAGACTGAAGCTTTCTTT.